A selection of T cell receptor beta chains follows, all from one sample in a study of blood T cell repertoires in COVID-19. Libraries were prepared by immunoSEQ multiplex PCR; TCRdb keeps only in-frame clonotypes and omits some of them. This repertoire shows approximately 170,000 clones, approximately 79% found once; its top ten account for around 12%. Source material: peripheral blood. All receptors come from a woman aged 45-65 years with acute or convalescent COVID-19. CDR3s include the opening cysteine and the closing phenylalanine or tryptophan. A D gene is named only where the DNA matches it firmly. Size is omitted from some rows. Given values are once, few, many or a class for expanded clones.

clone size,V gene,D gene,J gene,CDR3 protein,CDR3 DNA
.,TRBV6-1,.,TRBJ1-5,CASSESGGRGNQPQHF,TGTGCCAGCAGTGAATCGGGGGGAAGGGGCAATCAGCCCCAGCATTTT
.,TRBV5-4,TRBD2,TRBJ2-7,CASSEPGLARGEQYF,TGTGCCAGCAGCGAGCCGGGACTAGCGAGGGGGGAGCAGTACTTC
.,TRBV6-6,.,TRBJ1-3,CASTPRGAGNTIYF,TGTGCCAGCACCCCCCGGGGGGCTGGAAACACCATATATTTT
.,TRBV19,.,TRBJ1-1,CASNMVIGAEAFF,TGTGCCAGTAACATGGTGATTGGAGCTGAAGCTTTCTTT
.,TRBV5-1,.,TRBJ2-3,CASSYIPSTDTQYF,TGCGCCAGCAGCTACATCCCTAGCACAGATACGCAGTATTTT
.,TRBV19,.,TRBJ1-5,CASSWGGAQPQHF,TGTGCCAGTAGTTGGGGGGGGGCCCAGCCCCAGCATTTT
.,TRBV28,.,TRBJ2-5,CASIPTESGETQYF,TGTGCCAGCATTCCTACAGAATCGGGGGAGACCCAGTACTTC
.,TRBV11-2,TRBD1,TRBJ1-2,CASRFSGQDYGYTF,TGTGCCAGCAGATTTAGCGGACAGGACTATGGCTACACCTTC
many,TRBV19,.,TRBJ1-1,CASSTRQAGNTEAFF,TGTGCCAGTAGTACCCGACAGGCCGGGAACACTGAAGCTTTCTTT
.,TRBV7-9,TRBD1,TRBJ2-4,CASSPISGTGGKNIQYF,TGTGCCAGCAGCCCAATCTCCGGGACAGGGGGCAAAAACATTCAGTACTTC
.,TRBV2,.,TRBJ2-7,CASSETSLLWYEQYF,TGTGCCAGCAGTGAAACTAGCCTGCTTTGGTACGAGCAGTACTTC
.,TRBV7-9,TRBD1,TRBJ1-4,CASSLQGAGEKLFF,TGTGCCAGCAGCTTACAGGGGGCTGGTGAAAAACTGTTTTTT
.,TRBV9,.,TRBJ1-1,CASSVLGGNTEAFF,TGTGCCAGCAGCGTATTGGGGGGGAACACTGAAGCTTTCTTT
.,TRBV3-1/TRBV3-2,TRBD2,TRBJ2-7,CASSLRLAGGLGEQYF,TGTGCCAGCAGCTTAAGACTAGCGGGGGGCCTAGGGGAGCAGTACTTC
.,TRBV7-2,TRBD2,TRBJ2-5,CASSFLAGGQETQYF,TGTGCCAGCAGCTTTCTAGCGGGGGGACAAGAGACCCAGTACTTC
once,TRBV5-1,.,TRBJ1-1,CASSSGGRTEAFF,TGCGCCAGCAGTTCGGGGGGAAGGACTGAAGCTTTCTTT
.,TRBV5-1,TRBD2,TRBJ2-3,CASSLETSGYTDTQYF,TGCGCCAGCAGCTTGGAGACTAGCGGCTACACAGATACGCAGTATTTT
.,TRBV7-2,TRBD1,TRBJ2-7,CASSITGTGYAEQYF,TGTGCCAGCAGCATAACCGGGACAGGGTACGCCGAGCAGTACTTC
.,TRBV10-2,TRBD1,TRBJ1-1,CASSDLTGTGTTEAFF,TGCGCCAGCAGTGATTTGACTGGGACAGGGACGACTGAAGCTTTCTTT
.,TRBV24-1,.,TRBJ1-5,CATSQTAAQPQHF,TGTGCCACCAGTCAAACAGCAGCTCAGCCCCAGCATTTT
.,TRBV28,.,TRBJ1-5,CASSPAGRTTNQPQHF,TGTGCCAGCAGTCCAGCAGGGAGGACAACCAATCAGCCCCAGCATTTT
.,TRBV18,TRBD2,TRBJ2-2,CASSPLAGSGELFF,TGTGCCAGCTCACCATTAGCGGGTTCCGGGGAGCTGTTTTTT
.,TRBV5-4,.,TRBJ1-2,CASSPMRGPPHGYTF,TGTGCCAGCAGCCCTATGCGGGGCCCTCCCCATGGCTACACCTTC
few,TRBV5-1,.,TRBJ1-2,CASSPGHSRTNYGYTF,TGCGCCAGCAGCCCGGGACACTCCCGTACTAACTATGGCTACACCTTC
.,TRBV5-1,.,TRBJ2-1,CASSPPGSSYNEQFF,TGCGCCAGCAGTCCTCCTGGGAGCTCCTACAATGAGCAGTTCTTC
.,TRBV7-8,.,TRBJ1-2,CASSVDIRYGYTF,TGTGCCAGCAGCGTGGACATCCGTTATGGCTACACCTTC
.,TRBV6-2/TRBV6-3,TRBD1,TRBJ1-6,CASSSSGGSRNSPLHF,TGTGCCAGCAGTTCCTCAGGGGGCAGTCGGAATTCACCCCTCCACTTT
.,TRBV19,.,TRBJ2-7,CASSIAGGMGYEQYF,TGTGCCAGTAGTATAGCCGGAGGGATGGGCTACGAGCAGTACTTC
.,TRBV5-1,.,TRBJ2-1,CASTPRRGGNEQFF,TGCGCCAGCACCCCCAGGCGGGGCGGGAATGAGCAGTTCTTC
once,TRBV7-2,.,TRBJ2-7,CASSLDLASRYEQYF,TGTGCCAGCAGCTTAGACCTAGCGAGTCGCTACGAGCAGTACTTC
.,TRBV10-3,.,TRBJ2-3,CAITSQTDTQYF,TGTGCCATCACCTCCCAGACAGATACGCAGTATTTT
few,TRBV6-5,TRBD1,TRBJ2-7,CASSYRTGDYEQYF,TGTGCCAGCAGTTACAGGACAGGGGACTACGAGCAGTACTTC
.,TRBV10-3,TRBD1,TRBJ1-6,CAISESQGVRNSPLHF,TGTGCCATCAGTGAAAGTCAGGGGGTCCGTAATTCACCCCTCCACTTT
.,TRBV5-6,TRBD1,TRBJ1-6,CASSAPDRWNSPLHF,TGTGCCAGCAGCGCACCGGACAGGTGGAATTCACCCCTCCACTTT
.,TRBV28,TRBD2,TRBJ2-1,CASRTGLAGGGNEQFF,TGTGCCAGCAGAACCGGACTAGCGGGAGGGGGCAATGAGCAGTTCTTC
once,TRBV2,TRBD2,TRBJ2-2,CASRLAGGGELFF,TGTGCCAGCAGACTAGCGGGGGGCGGGGAGCTGTTTTTT
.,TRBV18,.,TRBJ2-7,CASSRGDYEQYF,TGTGCCAGCTCACGGGGGGACTACGAGCAGTACTTC
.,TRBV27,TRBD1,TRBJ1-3,CASKFRDRDRSGNTIYF,TGTGCCAGCAAATTCCGGGACAGGGATCGTTCTGGAAACACCATATATTTT
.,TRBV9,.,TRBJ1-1,CASSPDLTPTGEAFF,TGTGCCAGCAGCCCCGACCTAACACCAACGGGAGAAGCTTTCTTT
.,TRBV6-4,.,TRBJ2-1,CASSVLPGNEQFF,TGTGCCAGCAGTGTTCTACCCGGTAATGAGCAGTTCTTC
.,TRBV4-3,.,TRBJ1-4,CASSQDVVLRLEREKLFF,TGCGCCAGCAGCCAAGATGTAGTTCTACGTCTCGAACGGGAAAAACTGTTTTTT
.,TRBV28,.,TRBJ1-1,CASRLQNTEAFF,TGTGCCAGCCGACTCCAGAACACTGAAGCTTTCTTT
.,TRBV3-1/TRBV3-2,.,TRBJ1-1,CASSQGWGTNTEAFF,TGTGCCAGCAGCCAAGGGTGGGGGACTAACACTGAAGCTTTCTTT
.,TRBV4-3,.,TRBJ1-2,CASSQGGERRF,TGCGCCAGCAGCCAAGGCGGAGAGAGACGCTTC
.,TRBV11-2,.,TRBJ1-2,CASSSREGYGYTF,TGTGCCAGCAGCTCCAGGGAGGGCTATGGCTACACCTTC